The 7 T cell receptor beta chains in this list originate from one sample, sequenced in a study of cytomegalovirus exposure and HLA in healthy donors. The PCR ran on 60 Vbeta and 13 Jbeta primers. The protocol was immunoSEQ multiplex PCR, while the TCRdb copy is restricted to in-frame clones and leaves out a portion. The data contain approximately 200,000 clones, more than 75% of them singletons. The sample consisted of PBMCs. These TCRs come from a woman aged 45-60 years in good health and CMV-seropositive.

The rearrangement uses TRBV6-1 and TRBJ1-2, with 10 positions matching TRBD1. This CDR3 contains 16 residues. Germline V gene sequence: CDR1 MNHNS, CDR2 SASEGT. V lost 1 base and J lost 4; bases outside the gene matches: 6. The chain's CDR3 is CASSEGGTGVVYGYTF. The CDR3, as DNA: TGTGCCAGCAGTGAAGGGGGGACAGGGGTTGTCTATGGCTACACCTTC.

The chain combines TRBV7-2 with TRBJ1-1; no reliable D call. V was clipped by 5 bases and J by 0 bases, with 13 bases between them. The CDR3 sequence is 15 residues long. Germline assignment: CDR1 SGHTA and CDR2 FQGNSA. The CDR3 spells CASSPILQMNTEAFF. The DNA of the CDR3 is TGTGCCAGCAGCCCTATTTTACAGATGAACACTGAAGCTTTCTTT.

The rearrangement links TRBV2 to TRBJ2-7, with 12 bases aligning to TRBD2. This CDR3 has 16 residues. J gave up 3 bases and V 6 bases, and 9 bases lay outside the gene matches. Per the germline V gene, CDR1 is SNHLY and CDR2 is FYNNEI. The CDR3 region has the DNA TGTGCCAGCAGGGTGACTAGCGGGGGCCTCGACTACGAGCAGTACTTC. Protein product: CASRVTSGGLDYEQYF. Full variable domain (outside the CDR3, taken from reference TRBV2 and TRBJ2-7): EPEVTQTPSHQVTQMGQEVILRCVPISNHLYFYWYRQILGQKVEFLVSFYNNEISEKSEIFDDQFSVERPDGSNFTLKIRSTKLEDSAMYFCASRVTSGGLDYEQYFGPGTRLTVT.

This clone was detected once. The chain uses TRBV25-1 and TRBJ2-3; perhaps TRBD2 as D (6 bases). The CDR3 consists of 14 residues. CDR1 and CDR2 (germline): MGHDK, SYGVNS. Trimming cost V 6 bases and J 2 bases, with 12 bases left between them. The CDR3 DNA reads as TGTGCCAGCAGGCGGGGACGAAACACAGATACGCAGTATTTT. Translating gives CASRRGRNTDTQYF.

The chain links TRBV10-3 to TRBJ2-7; D possibly corresponds to TRBD1 (6 bases). V lost 10 bases to trimming and J lost 0 bases, with 16 bases between them. Germline V CDR1 and CDR2: ENHRY, SYGVKD. The CDR3 contains 14 residues. CDR3 nucleotide sequence: TGTGCCACCAACGGACAGCCGAGCTCCTACGAGCAGTACTTC. It yields the protein CATNGQPSSYEQYF.

The chain carries TRBV18 and TRBJ2-7; 10 nucleotides agree with TRBD2. The V segment lost 3 bases and the J segment 3 bases; nucleotides outside the gene matches: 5. This CDR3 region has 15 residues. Germline lookup yields CDR1 KGHSH and CDR2 LQKENI. CDR3 region: CASSPGLAEHYEQYF. CDR3 coding DNA: TGTGCCAGCTCACCCGGACTAGCGGAGCACTACGAGCAGTACTTC.

The rearrangement links TRBV11-1 to TRBJ1-1, with 7 bases aligning to TRBD1. The CDR3 totals 15 residues. Germline-derived CDR1 and CDR2 are SGHAT and FQDESV (reference sequence). Losses at the gene ends were 0 bases for V and 3 bases for J; bases not matched to a gene: 4. The CDR3 loop is CASSLAGGPYTEAFF. DNA of the CDR3: TGTGCCAGCAGCTTAGCAGGGGGCCCATACACTGAAGCTTTCTTT.